This T cell receptor beta chain was observed in a study of blood T cell repertoires in COVID-19. In the original analysis: Reference gene primer amplification gave estimated nucleated cell counts. Only in-frame clones appear in the TCRdb table, and some are missing; sequencing was by immunoSEQ multiplex PCR. The V and J calls and clone size come from that table; D and trimming were worked out from the DNA. Of roughly 360,000 clones listed, 83% were seen once; the top ten hold less than 6%. With 7 bases removed from V and 3 bases from J, the gap between germline ends came to 20 bases. The CDR3 runs 16 residues. CDR1 and CDR2 (germline): SGHTA, FQGNSA. Two negative PCRs, clearance, or symptom resolution characterized the recovered Cohort 3 donors.

This receptor was taken from a woman aged 50 to 60 who had recovered from COVID-19. J is TRBJ2-3 and V is TRBV7-2, with D possibly being TRBD2 (7 bases). Sequencing was done on a sample of PBMCs or T cells enriched from blood (not recorded which). The DNA of the CDR3 is TGTGCCAGCATCGCGAGGGGGGGCCTAAAGACAGATACGCAGTATTTT. Protein: CASIARGGLKTDTQYF.